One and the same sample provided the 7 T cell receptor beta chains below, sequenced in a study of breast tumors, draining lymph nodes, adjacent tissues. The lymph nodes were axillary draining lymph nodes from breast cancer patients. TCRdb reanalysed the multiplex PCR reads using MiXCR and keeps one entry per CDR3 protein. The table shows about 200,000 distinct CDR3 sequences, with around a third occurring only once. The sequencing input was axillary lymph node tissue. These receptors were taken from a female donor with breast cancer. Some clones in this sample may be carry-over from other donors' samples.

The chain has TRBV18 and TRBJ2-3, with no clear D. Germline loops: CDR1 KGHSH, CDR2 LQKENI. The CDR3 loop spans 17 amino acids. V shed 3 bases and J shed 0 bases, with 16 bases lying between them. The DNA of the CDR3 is TGTGCCAGCTCACCTCAGAGACATCGCGCCAGCACAGATACGCAGTATTTT. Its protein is CASSPQRHRASTDTQYF.

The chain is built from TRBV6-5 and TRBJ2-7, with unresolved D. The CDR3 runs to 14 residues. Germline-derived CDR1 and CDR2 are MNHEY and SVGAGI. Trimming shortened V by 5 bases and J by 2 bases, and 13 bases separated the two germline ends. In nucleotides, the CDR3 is TGTGCCAGCAGTCACGTCCCGCCCCCCTACGAGCAGTACTTC. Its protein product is CASSHVPPPYEQYF.

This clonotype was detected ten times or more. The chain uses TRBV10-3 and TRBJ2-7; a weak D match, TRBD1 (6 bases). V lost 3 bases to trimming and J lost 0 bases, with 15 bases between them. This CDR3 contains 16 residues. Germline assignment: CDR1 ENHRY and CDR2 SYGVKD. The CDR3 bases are TGTGCCATCAGTGACCCGGGACACCCGGGCTCCTACGAGCAGTACTTC. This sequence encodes CAISDPGHPGSYEQYF.

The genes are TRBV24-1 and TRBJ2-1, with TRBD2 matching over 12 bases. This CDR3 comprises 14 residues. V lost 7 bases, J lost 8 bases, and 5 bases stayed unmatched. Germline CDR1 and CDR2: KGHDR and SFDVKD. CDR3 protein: CATRTSGSIDEQFF. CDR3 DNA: TGTGCCACCAGGACTAGCGGGAGTATCGATGAGCAGTTCTTC.

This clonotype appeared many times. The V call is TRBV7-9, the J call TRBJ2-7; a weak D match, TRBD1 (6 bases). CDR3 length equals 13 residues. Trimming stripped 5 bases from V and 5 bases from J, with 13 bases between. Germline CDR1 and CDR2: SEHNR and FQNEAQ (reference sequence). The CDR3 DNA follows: TGTGCCAGCAGCAAGCCACAGGGCAACGAGCAGTACTTC. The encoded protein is CASSKPQGNEQYF.

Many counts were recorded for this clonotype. The CDR3, as DNA: TGTGCCAGCAGCCCCTGGGGGCGGGAAACAGATACGCAGTATTTT. Translation gives CASSPWGRETDTQYF. The chain recombines TRBV7-2 with TRBJ2-3; D may correspond to TRBD1 or TRBD2 (6 bases each). Germline V CDR1 and CDR2: SGHTA, FQGNSA. CDR3 size: 15 residues. V lost 5 bases to trimming and J lost 3 bases, with 15 bases between them.

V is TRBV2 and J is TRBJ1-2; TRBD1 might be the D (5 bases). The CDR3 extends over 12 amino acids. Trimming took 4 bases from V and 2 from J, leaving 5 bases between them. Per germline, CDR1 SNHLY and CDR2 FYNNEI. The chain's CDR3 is CASSGDNYGYTF. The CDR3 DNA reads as TGTGCCAGCAGTGGGGACAACTATGGCTACACCTTC. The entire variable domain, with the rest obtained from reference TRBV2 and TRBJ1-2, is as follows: EPEVTQTPSHQVTQMGQEVILRCVPISNHLYFYWYRQILGQKVEFLVSFYNNEISEKSEIFDDQFSVERPDGSNFTLKIRSTKLEDSAMYFCASSGDNYGYTFGSGTRLTVV.